This is a list of T cell receptor beta chains from one sample in a study of blood T cell repertoires in COVID-19. Data came from immunoSEQ multiplex PCR; TCRdb stores just in-frame clones and leaves some out. Among 150,000 to 200,000 clones listed, approximately 86% were seen once. Sequencing input: peripheral blood. These receptors were obtained from a man aged 55-75 years with acute or convalescent COVID-19. Both conserved end residues are part of each CDR3. A D gene is named only where the DNA matches it firmly. Some rows mark clone size as missing; the rest say once, few, many or name a class of expanded clone.

TRBV27	few	TRBJ1-4	TRBD1	CASSLTHPGQGVKEKLFF	TGTGCCAGCAGTTTAACACATCCGGGACAGGGGGTGAAAGAAAAACTGTTTTTT
TRBV7-9	.	TRBJ2-1	.	CASSEARGDNEQFF	TGTGCCAGCAGCGAGGCCAGGGGAGACAATGAGCAGTTCTTC
TRBV5-4	few	TRBJ1-2	TRBD1	CASSHPRDSLYGYTF	TGTGCCAGCAGCCACCCTCGGGACAGTCTCTATGGCTACACCTTC
TRBV3-1/TRBV3-2	.	TRBJ1-1	TRBD1	CASSQVRTGVKIEAFF	TGTGCCAGCAGCCAAGTACGGACAGGAGTTAAGATCGAAGCTTTCTTT
TRBV5-3	.	TRBJ1-3	.	CARSAGQTGNTIYF	TGTGCCAGAAGCGCGGGCCAGACTGGAAACACCATATATTTT
TRBV5-1	once	TRBJ2-2	.	CASSLEGLNTGELFF	TGCGCCAGCAGCTTGGAGGGACTTAACACCGGGGAGCTGTTTTTT
TRBV18	.	TRBJ2-7	TRBD1	CASSPATGVTYEQYF	TGTGCCAGCTCACCCGCGACAGGGGTTACCTACGAGCAGTACTTC
TRBV27	.	TRBJ1-4	.	CATRGQANEKLFF	TGTGCCACCCGCGGGCAGGCTAATGAAAAACTGTTTTTT
TRBV24-1	.	TRBJ1-5	.	CATSDPEAGKGQPQHF	TGTGCCACCAGTGATCCCGAAGCGGGAAAGGGGCAGCCCCAGCATTTT
TRBV30	.	TRBJ1-2	.	CAWRLPGGDGYTF	TGTGCCTGGAGACTACCCGGGGGGGATGGCTACACCTTC
TRBV29-1	.	TRBJ2-3	TRBD1	CSVGQGVADTQYF	TGCAGCGTCGGACAGGGGGTGGCAGATACGCAGTATTTT
TRBV3-1/TRBV3-2	.	TRBJ2-1	.	CASSPSTFSYNEQFF	TGTGCCAGCAGCCCTTCGACATTCTCCTACAATGAGCAGTTCTTC
TRBV7-8	.	TRBJ1-1	.	CASSLEFDRLVF	TGTGCCAGCAGCTTAGAATTCGACAGGCTGGTCTTT
TRBV27	once	TRBJ1-2	.	CASSTRGANYGYTF	TGTGCCAGCAGTACGCGGGGGGCCAATTATGGCTACACCTTC
TRBV15	.	TRBJ1-4	.	CATREGEEKLFF	TGTGCCACCCGGGAGGGTGAAGAAAAACTGTTTTTT
TRBV25-1	.	TRBJ1-6	.	CASSEKTGPNSPLHF	TGTGCCAGCAGTGAGAAGACAGGCCCCAATTCACCCCTCCACTTT
TRBV12-3/TRBV12-4	.	TRBJ2-7	.	CASSLGRRDEQYF	TGTGCCAGCAGTTTAGGTAGGCGGGACGAGCAGTACTTC
TRBV3-1/TRBV3-2	.	TRBJ2-3	.	CASSPRGAIGQTQYF	TGTGCCAGCAGCCCCCGAGGAGCTATAGGACAGACGCAGTATTTT
TRBV30	few	TRBJ1-2	TRBD1	CAWSPKDRRHYYGYTF	TGTGCCTGGAGTCCTAAGGACAGGCGGCACTACTATGGCTACACCTTC
TRBV30	.	TRBJ2-7	.	CAWMDGTTNEQYF	TGTGCCTGGATGGACGGGACAACCAACGAGCAGTACTTC
TRBV19	once	TRBJ1-5	.	CASSTSNRDDQPQHF	TGTGCCAGTAGTACCTCAAACAGGGACGATCAGCCCCAGCATTTT
TRBV20-1	.	TRBJ1-2	.	CSAREGYGYTF	TGCAGTGCTAGGGAGGGCTATGGCTACACCTTC